The rows below give T cell receptor beta chains drawn from one sample of a study of Graves' ophthalmopathy and Graves' hyperthyroidism. TCRdb fed the multiplex PCR reads into MiXCR, producing one record per CDR3 protein. The sample records 650,000 to 900,000 distinct CDR3 sequences, roughly 40% being singletons. Input material: peripheral blood. The receptor source for this set is an adult man with Graves' ophthalmopathy. The CDR3 runs from the conserved cysteine through the conserved F or W. A D gene is named only where the DNA matches it firmly. Size tells how often a clone was seen (once, few, many) or the class of an expanded clone, and some rows leave it out.

j_gene: TRBJ2-7; d_gene: TRBD1; v_gene: TRBV19; abundance: .; CDR3aa: CASSIDRGYYEQYF; CDR3nt: TGTGCCAGTAGCATTGACAGGGGCTACTACGAGCAGTACTTC
j_gene: TRBJ1-4; d_gene: .; v_gene: TRBV10-3; abundance: .; CDR3aa: CAIRVSEKLFF; CDR3nt: TGTGCCATCAGGGTCTCGGAAAAACTGTTTTTT
j_gene: TRBJ2-7; d_gene: TRBD2; v_gene: TRBV7-9; abundance: .; CDR3aa: CASRPSGRALEQYF; CDR3nt: TGTGCCAGCAGACCTAGCGGGAGAGCTTTGGAGCAGTACTTC
j_gene: TRBJ1-1; d_gene: .; v_gene: TRBV19; abundance: many; CDR3aa: CASSPRSLNTEAFF; CDR3nt: TGTGCCAGTAGTCCCCGATCCCTAAACACTGAAGCTTTCTTT
j_gene: TRBJ1-5; d_gene: .; v_gene: TRBV10-2; abundance: few; CDR3aa: CASSEPGGRSNQPQHF; CDR3nt: TGCGCCAGCAGTGAGCCAGGTGGGAGAAGCAATCAGCCCCAGCATTTT
j_gene: TRBJ1-4; d_gene: TRBD1; v_gene: TRBV10-1; abundance: many; CDR3aa: CASRMTGDEKLFF; CDR3nt: TGCGCCAGCAGGATGACAGGGGATGAAAAACTGTTTTTT
j_gene: TRBJ2-7; d_gene: .; v_gene: TRBV2; abundance: few; CDR3aa: CASSEPPREQYF; CDR3nt: TGTGCCAGCAGTGAACCGCCCCGTGAGCAGTACTTC
j_gene: TRBJ2-5; d_gene: .; v_gene: TRBV9; abundance: .; CDR3aa: CASSVAPASRQETQYF; CDR3nt: TGTGCCAGCAGCGTAGCCCCCGCTAGCAGACAAGAGACCCAGTACTTC
j_gene: TRBJ2-7; d_gene: .; v_gene: TRBV20-1; abundance: few; CDR3aa: CSATEGSRYEQYF; CDR3nt: TGCAGTGCTACGGAGGGCAGCCGCTACGAGCAGTACTTC
j_gene: TRBJ1-2; d_gene: .; v_gene: TRBV5-1; abundance: many; CDR3aa: CASSPRTPQGVYGYTF; CDR3nt: TGCGCCAGCAGCCCCCGCACCCCACAGGGCGTCTATGGCTACACCTTC
j_gene: TRBJ2-7; d_gene: .; v_gene: TRBV10-3; abundance: many; CDR3aa: CAISGYLRGQSYEQYF; CDR3nt: TGTGCCATCAGTGGGTATTTGAGGGGTCAGTCCTACGAGCAGTACTTC
j_gene: TRBJ2-5; d_gene: .; v_gene: TRBV25-1; abundance: .; CDR3aa: CASSDSAGVTETQYF; CDR3nt: TGTGCCAGCAGTGATAGTGCCGGGGTTACAGAGACCCAGTACTTC
j_gene: TRBJ1-6; d_gene: TRBD1; v_gene: TRBV6-5; abundance: few; CDR3aa: CASSRGKNSPLHF; CDR3nt: TGTGCCAGCTCCAGGGGGAAGAATTCACCCCTCCACTTT
j_gene: TRBJ1-1; d_gene: .; v_gene: TRBV7-2; abundance: many; CDR3aa: CASSLPGAGTEAFF; CDR3nt: TGTGCCAGCAGCTTACCGGGGGCGGGCACTGAAGCTTTCTTT
j_gene: TRBJ2-3; d_gene: .; v_gene: TRBV11-2; abundance: once; CDR3aa: CASSWGAGTTRYF; CDR3nt: .
j_gene: TRBJ1-6; d_gene: .; v_gene: TRBV4-1; abundance: .; CDR3aa: CASSQVFKGNSPLHF; CDR3nt: TGCGCCAGCAGCCAAGTGTTTAAAGGCAATTCACCCCTCCACTTT
j_gene: TRBJ1-1; d_gene: TRBD1; v_gene: TRBV7-2; abundance: few; CDR3aa: CASSPMWTGRTEAFF; CDR3nt: TGTGCCAGCAGCCCTATGTGGACAGGGAGGACTGAAGCTTTCTTT
j_gene: TRBJ2-5; d_gene: .; v_gene: TRBV15; abundance: .; CDR3aa: CATSRDRGSQQPQYF; CDR3nt: TGTGCCACCAGCAGAGATAGAGGTTCACAGCAGCCCCAGTACTTC
j_gene: TRBJ2-7; d_gene: TRBD1; v_gene: TRBV9; abundance: .; CDR3aa: CASSPETGTYEQYF; CDR3nt: TGTGCCAGCAGCCCAGAGACAGGGACCTACGAGCAGTACTTC
j_gene: TRBJ1-2; d_gene: .; v_gene: TRBV10-3; abundance: .; CDR3aa: CASSPPVMGGDYGYTF; CDR3nt: TGTGCCAGCTCACCACCGGTAATGGGTGGTGACTATGGCTACACCTTC
j_gene: TRBJ1-2; d_gene: .; v_gene: TRBV10-3; abundance: once; CDR3aa: CAISDFGLAGGYTF; CDR3nt: TGTGCCATCAGTGACTTCGGACTAGCGGGGGGCTACACCTTC
j_gene: TRBJ2-7; d_gene: .; v_gene: TRBV6-5; abundance: many; CDR3aa: CASSQRGEQYF; CDR3nt: TGTGCCAGCAGCCAGAGGGGCGAGCAGTACTTC
j_gene: TRBJ2-7; d_gene: .; v_gene: TRBV30; abundance: .; CDR3aa: CAWSPSGLYEQYF; CDR3nt: TGTGCCTGGAGTCCCAGCGGGCTCTACGAGCAGTACTTC
j_gene: TRBJ1-1; d_gene: .; v_gene: TRBV7-3; abundance: .; CDR3aa: CASTTRGAWSTEAFF; CDR3nt: TGTGCCAGCACCACCCGGGGGGCGTGGAGCACTGAAGCTTTCTTT
j_gene: TRBJ1-1; d_gene: .; v_gene: TRBV24-1; abundance: .; CDR3aa: CASSGGLMNTEAFF; CDR3nt: TGTGCCAGCAGTGGGGGACTGATGAACACTGAAGCTTTCTTT
j_gene: TRBJ1-5; d_gene: .; v_gene: TRBV29-1; abundance: many; CDR3aa: CSVILQGMHQPQHF; CDR3nt: TGCAGCGTGATACTACAGGGAATGCATCAGCCCCAGCATTTT
j_gene: TRBJ1-5; d_gene: TRBD1; v_gene: TRBV6-5; abundance: .; CDR3aa: CASRRAGQINQPQHF; CDR3nt: TGTGCCAGCAGAAGGGCGGGACAGATCAATCAGCCCCAGCATTTT
j_gene: TRBJ1-5; d_gene: .; v_gene: TRBV9; abundance: once; CDR3aa: CASSLMGRGGDQPQHF; CDR3nt: TGTGCCAGCAGCTTGATGGGCAGGGGAGGTGATCAGCCCCAGCATTTT
j_gene: TRBJ2-5; d_gene: .; v_gene: TRBV10-3; abundance: many; CDR3aa: CAISEPGRGGGSETQYF; CDR3nt: TGTGCCATCAGTGAGCCTGGGCGCGGGGGCGGTTCAGAGACCCAGTACTTC
j_gene: TRBJ1-6; d_gene: TRBD1; v_gene: TRBV2; abundance: .; CDR3aa: CASSPHSDRGIYGSPLHF; CDR3nt: TGTGCCAGCAGCCCCCATTCGGACAGGGGGATCTATGGCTCACCCCTCCACTTT
j_gene: TRBJ1-4; d_gene: TRBD1; v_gene: TRBV19; abundance: many; CDR3aa: CASSDREVEKLFF; CDR3nt: TGTGCCAGCTCGGACAGGGAGGTTGAAAAACTGTTTTTT
j_gene: TRBJ2-7; d_gene: TRBD1; v_gene: TRBV28; abundance: few; CDR3aa: CAIGTGGAYEQYF; CDR3nt: TGTGCCATCGGGACAGGGGGTGCCTACGAGCAGTACTTC
j_gene: TRBJ2-3; d_gene: TRBD1; v_gene: TRBV19; abundance: few; CDR3aa: CASMSRGLDTQYF; CDR3nt: TGTGCCAGTATGTCCAGGGGGCTAGATACGCAGTATTTT
j_gene: TRBJ2-2; d_gene: .; v_gene: TRBV25-1; abundance: .; CDR3aa: CASSLVPAGVGGELFF; CDR3nt: TGTGCCAGCAGCTTAGTCCCCGCAGGGGTCGGCGGGGAGCTGTTTTTT
j_gene: TRBJ1-6; d_gene: TRBD1; v_gene: TRBV29-1; abundance: few; CDR3aa: CSVGTGGNNSPLHF; CDR3nt: TGCAGCGTGGGGACAGGGGGTAACAATTCACCCCTCCACTTT
j_gene: TRBJ1-5; d_gene: TRBD1; v_gene: TRBV7-3; abundance: .; CDR3aa: CASSLMGVRQGAGISNQPQHF; CDR3nt: TGTGCCAGCAGCTTAATGGGGGTCAGACAGGGGGCGGGGATCAGCAATCAGCCCCAGCATTTT